This paragraph covers one T cell receptor (beta chain) sequence. This clone was detected a few times. Its antigen specificity is not known. No much larger clonotype is one base removed from it; base qualities were not supplied. This sample was taken from a study of control samples from healthy donors and cancer patients (dated by TCRdb to 2018 to 2021). For CDR1 and CDR2, the germline V gene (reference sequence) lists MNHEY and SMNVEV. At the junction V is shortened by 1 base and J by 2 bases, with 11 bases in between. Spanning cysteine to phenylalanine, the CDR3 consists of 16 amino acids. Only the CDR3 DNA is retained, 48 bases long and in frame from the first base. Libraries were constructed by the immunoSEQ multiplex PCR assay. TCRdb obtained this table from immuneACCESS and retained in-frame rearrangements with V and J assigned. These tables miss some clones; where compared with another copy, unresolved V genes account for less than half of the shortfall, and the remainder is unexplained. Recorded for this sample are roughly 52,000 clones; around 95% of them occurred a single time. The ten largest account for around 1.9% of the sample.

Sequenced: blood. In this chain, TRBV27 is recombined with TRBJ1-4; TRBD1 is perhaps the D gene, given 6 matching bases. This sequence was found in a woman aged 25 to 39 in good health. CDR3 sequence: CASSLWAGATNEKLFF. The DNA sequence is TGTGCCAGCAGTTTATGGGCAGGGGCGACTAATGAAAAACTGTTTTTT.